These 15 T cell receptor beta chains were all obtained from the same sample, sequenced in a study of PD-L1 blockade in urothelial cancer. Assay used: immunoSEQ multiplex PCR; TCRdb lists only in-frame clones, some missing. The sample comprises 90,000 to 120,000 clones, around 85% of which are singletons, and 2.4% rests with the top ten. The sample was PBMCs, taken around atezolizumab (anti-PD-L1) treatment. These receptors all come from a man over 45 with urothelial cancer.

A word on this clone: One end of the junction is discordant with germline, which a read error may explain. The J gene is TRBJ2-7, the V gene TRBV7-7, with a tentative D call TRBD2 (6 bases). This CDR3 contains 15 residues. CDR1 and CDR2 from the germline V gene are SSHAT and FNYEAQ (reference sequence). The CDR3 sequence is CASSPQEGRAYEQYF. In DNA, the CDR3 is TGTGCTAGCAGCCCCCAGGAGGGCCGGGCCTACGAGCAGTACTTC.

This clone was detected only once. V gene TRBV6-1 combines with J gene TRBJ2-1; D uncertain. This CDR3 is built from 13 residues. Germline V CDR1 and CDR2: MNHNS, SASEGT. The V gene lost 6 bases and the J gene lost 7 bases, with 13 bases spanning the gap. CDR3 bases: TGTGCCAGCAGAGATATAGTTAGAAATGAGCAGTTCTTC. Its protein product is CASRDIVRNEQFF.

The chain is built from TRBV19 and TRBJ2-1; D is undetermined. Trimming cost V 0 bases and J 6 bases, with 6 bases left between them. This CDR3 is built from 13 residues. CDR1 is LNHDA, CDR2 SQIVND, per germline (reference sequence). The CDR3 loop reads CASSIDIRNEQFF. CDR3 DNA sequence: TGTGCCAGTAGTATAGATATTCGCAATGAGCAGTTCTTC. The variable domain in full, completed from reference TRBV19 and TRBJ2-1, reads DGGITQSPKYLFRKEGQNVTLSCEQNLNHDAMYWYRQDPGQGLRLIYYSQIVNDFQKGDIAEGYSVSREKKESFPLTVTSAQKNPTAFYLCASSIDIRNEQFFGPGTRLTVL.

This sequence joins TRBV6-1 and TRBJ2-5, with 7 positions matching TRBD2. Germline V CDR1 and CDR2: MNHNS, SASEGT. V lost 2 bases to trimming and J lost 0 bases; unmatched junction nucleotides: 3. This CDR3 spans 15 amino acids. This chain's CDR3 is CASSETGTNQETQYF. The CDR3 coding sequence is TGTGCCAGCAGTGAAACCGGGACTAACCAAGAGACCCAGTACTTC.

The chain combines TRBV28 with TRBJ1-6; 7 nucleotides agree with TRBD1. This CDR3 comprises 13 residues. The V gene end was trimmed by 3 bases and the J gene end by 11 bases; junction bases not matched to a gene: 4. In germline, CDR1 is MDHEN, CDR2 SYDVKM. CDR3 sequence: CASSFTGETPLHF. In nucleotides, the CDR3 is TGTGCCAGCAGTTTTACAGGGGAGACACCCCTCCACTTT.

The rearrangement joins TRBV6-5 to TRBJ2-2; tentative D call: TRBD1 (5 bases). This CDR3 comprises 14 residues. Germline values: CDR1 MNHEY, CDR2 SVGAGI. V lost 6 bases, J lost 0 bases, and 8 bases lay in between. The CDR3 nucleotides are TGTGCCAGCAGGGACAACGCGAACACCGGGGAGCTGTTTTTT. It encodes CASRDNANTGELFF.

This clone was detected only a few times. CDR3 in DNA: TGTGCCAGCAGCTTAGGACAGGGAAATAGGAGGAATGAGCAGTTCTTC. It is translated as CASSLGQGNRRNEQFF. The chain joins TRBV11-2 to TRBJ2-1, with 7 bases that match TRBD1. The length of the CDR3 is 16 residues. Germline V lookup: CDR1 SGHAT, CDR2 FQNNGV. V shed 1 base and J 7 bases; nucleotides not matched to a gene: 10.

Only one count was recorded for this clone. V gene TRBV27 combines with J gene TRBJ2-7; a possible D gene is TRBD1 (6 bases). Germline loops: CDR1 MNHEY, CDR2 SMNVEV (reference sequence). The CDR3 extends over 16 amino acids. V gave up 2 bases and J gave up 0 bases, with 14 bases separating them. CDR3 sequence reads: CASSLGPQGSSYEQYF. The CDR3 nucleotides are TGTGCCAGCAGTTTAGGGCCGCAGGGGAGCTCCTACGAGCAGTACTTC.

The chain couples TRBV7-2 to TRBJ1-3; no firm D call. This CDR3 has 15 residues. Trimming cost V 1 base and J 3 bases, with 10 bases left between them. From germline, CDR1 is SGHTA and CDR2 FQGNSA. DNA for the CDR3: TGTGCCAGCAGCTTAGTGGGAGTTGGTGGAAACACCATATATTTT. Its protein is CASSLVGVGGNTIYF.

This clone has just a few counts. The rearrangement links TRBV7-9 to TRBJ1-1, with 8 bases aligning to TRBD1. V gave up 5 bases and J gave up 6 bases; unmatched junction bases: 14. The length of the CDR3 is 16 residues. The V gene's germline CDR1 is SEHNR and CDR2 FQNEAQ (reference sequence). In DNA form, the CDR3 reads TGTGCCAGCAGCCCCGCCCAGGGGGCGCGCGAATCTGAAGCTTTCTTT. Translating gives CASSPAQGARESEAFF.

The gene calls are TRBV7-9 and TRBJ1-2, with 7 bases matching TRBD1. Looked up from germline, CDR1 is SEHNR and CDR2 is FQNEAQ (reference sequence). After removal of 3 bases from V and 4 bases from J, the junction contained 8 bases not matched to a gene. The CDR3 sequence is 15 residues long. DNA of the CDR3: TGTGCCAGCAGCTTTTGGGACAGTCCATTCTATGGCTACACCTTC. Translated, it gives CASSFWDSPFYGYTF. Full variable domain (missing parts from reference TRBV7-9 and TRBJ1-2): DTGVSQNPRHKITKRGQNVTFRCDPISEHNRLYWYRQTLGQGPEFLTYFQNEAQLEKSRLLSDRFSAERPKGSFSTLEIQRTEQGDSAMYLCASSFWDSPFYGYTFGSGTRLTVV.

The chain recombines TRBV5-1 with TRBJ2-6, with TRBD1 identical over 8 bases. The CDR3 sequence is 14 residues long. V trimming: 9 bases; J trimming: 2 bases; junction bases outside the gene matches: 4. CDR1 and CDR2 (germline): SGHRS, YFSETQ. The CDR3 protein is CATRTGTGANVLTF. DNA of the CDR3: TGCGCCACCCGGACAGGGACTGGGGCCAACGTCCTGACTTTC.

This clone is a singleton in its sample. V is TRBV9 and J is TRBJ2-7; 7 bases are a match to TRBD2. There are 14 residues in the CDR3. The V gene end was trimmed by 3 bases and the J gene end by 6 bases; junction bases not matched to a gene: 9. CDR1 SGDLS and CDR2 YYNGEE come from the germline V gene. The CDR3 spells CASSAGLGGSEQYF. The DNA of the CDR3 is TGTGCCAGCAGCGCCGGACTAGGAGGTAGCGAGCAGTACTTC. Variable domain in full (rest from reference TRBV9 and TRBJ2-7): DSGVTQTPKHLITATGQRVTLRCSPRSGDLSVYWYQQSLDQGLQFLIQYYNGEERAKGNILERFSAQQFPDLHSELNLSSLELGDSALYFCASSAGLGGSEQYFGPGTRLTVT.

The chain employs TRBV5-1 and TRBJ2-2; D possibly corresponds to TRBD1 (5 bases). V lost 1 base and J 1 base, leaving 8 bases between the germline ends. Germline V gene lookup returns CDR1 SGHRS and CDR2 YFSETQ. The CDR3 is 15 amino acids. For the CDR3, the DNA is TGCGCCAGCAGCTTGACTGACAGGAACACCGGGGAGCTGTTTTTT. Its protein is CASSLTDRNTGELFF.

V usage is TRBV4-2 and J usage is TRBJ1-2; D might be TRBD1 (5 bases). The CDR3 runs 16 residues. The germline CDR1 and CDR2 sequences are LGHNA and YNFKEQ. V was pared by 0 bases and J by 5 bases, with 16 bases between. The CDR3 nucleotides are TGTGCCAGCAGCCAAGACAGGAATGGGGGGATATATGGCTACACCTTC. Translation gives CASSQDRNGGIYGYTF.